A single sample is the source of the 21 T cell receptor beta chains below, sequenced in a study of control samples from healthy donors and cancer patients. Clones were sequenced by immunoSEQ multiplex PCR, and TCRdb holds only the in-frame ones, with some missing. The table includes about 110,000 clones, more than 85% detected once. The sample consisted of blood. All receptors come from a woman aged 18-29 years in good health.

This rearrangement joins TRBV4-1 to TRBJ2-1; D gene unclear. The length of the CDR3 is 14 residues. The V gene lost 1 base and the J gene lost 5 bases, with 9 bases spanning the gap. Germline V gene sequence: CDR1 MGHRA, CDR2 YSYEKL. Written as DNA, the CDR3 is TGCGCCAGCAGCCAAGTCGGCGGACACAATGAGCAGTTCTTC. This sequence encodes CASSQVGGHNEQFF.

The DNA for the CDR3 is TGTGCCAGCAGCTTGTATCAGGGAAGTTATAGCAATCAGCCCCAGCATTTT. This codes for CASSLYQGSYSNQPQHF. The rearrangement uses TRBV5-6 and TRBJ1-5, with TRBD1 as a possible D gene (5 bases). The V gene's germline CDR1 is SGHDT and CDR2 YYEEEE. Trimming took 1 base from V and 0 from J, leaving 14 bases between them. This CDR3 has 17 amino acids.

The chain combines TRBV27 with TRBJ1-1; 7 bases are a match to TRBD1. The germline CDR1 and CDR2 sequences are MNHEY and SMNVEV (reference sequence). CDR3 length equals 16 residues. The ends lost 6 bases at V and 2 bases at J; junction bases unmatched: 12. The CDR3 DNA reads as TGTGCCAGCAGCCTAGGACAGGTTCGGGGTAACACTGAAGCTTTCTTT. This translates into CASSLGQVRGNTEAFF.

The CDR3 DNA follows: TGTGCCAGCAGCTTGGGACAGCTACAAGAGACCCAGTACTTC. Its translation is CASSLGQLQETQYF. The J gene is TRBJ2-5, the V gene TRBV5-4; TRBD1 might be the D (5 bases). This CDR3 comprises 14 residues. The V and J ends lost 0 bases and 2 bases respectively, with 8 bases between them. Germline V CDR1 and CDR2: SGHNT, YYREEE (reference sequence).

The chain employs TRBV19 and TRBJ2-1, with a tentative D call TRBD2 (6 bases). Germline CDR1 and CDR2: LNHDA and SQIVND (reference sequence). The CDR3 is 14 residues long. Trimming took 2 bases from V and 3 from J, leaving 8 bases between them. The chain's CDR3 is CASSITSNYNEQFF. Here the CDR3 DNA reads TGTGCCAGTAGTATAACTAGCAACTACAATGAGCAGTTCTTC.

The rearrangement joins TRBV27 to TRBJ2-7; 7 bases are a match to TRBD1. V lost 0 bases, J lost 4 bases, and 15 bases stayed unmatched. The CDR3 is 18 amino acids. Germline V lookup: CDR1 MNHEY, CDR2 SMNVEV (reference sequence). Here the CDR3 DNA reads TGTGCCAGCAGTTTATCTTTGTCCCCGGACAGGCGTCCTTACGAGCAGTACTTC. Residues: CASSLSLSPDRRPYEQYF.

The chain couples TRBV29-1 to TRBJ2-7; TRBD1 matches at 9 bases. CDR1 and CDR2 from the germline V gene are SQVTM and ANQGSEA. The length of the CDR3 is 14 residues. Germline trimming cut 4 bases from V and 5 bases from J; bases unmatched to any gene: 9. The CDR3 protein is CSVVTGGPPNEQYF. As DNA, the CDR3 is TGCAGCGTTGTTACAGGGGGCCCTCCTAACGAGCAGTACTTC.

This clone has just one count. The chain is built from TRBV7-9 and TRBJ2-1; D perhaps matches TRBD1 (6 bases). Germline V gives CDR1 SEHNR, CDR2 FQNEAQ (reference sequence). The CDR3 loop spans 15 amino acids. Trimming stripped 2 bases from V and 5 bases from J, with 13 bases between. In nucleotides, the CDR3 is TGTGCCAGCAGCTTAAAAACAGGGCCAAACAATGAGCAGTTCTTC. Encoded protein: CASSLKTGPNNEQFF.

The chain carries TRBV28 and TRBJ1-4; a possible D gene is TRBD1 (6 bases). Germline-derived CDR1 and CDR2 are MDHEN and SYDVKM. The V end was cut by 6 bases, the J end by 6 bases, with 11 bases between. The CDR3 sequence is 13 residues long. CDR3 DNA: TGTGCCAGCAGAAGAGGGGGAGATGAAAAACTGTTTTTT. Residues: CASRRGGDEKLFF.

The chain employs TRBV15 and TRBJ2-7; 8 nucleotides match TRBD2. CDR1 is LNHNV, CDR2 YYDKDF, per germline (reference sequence). This CDR3 spans 14 amino acids. The V and J ends lost 1 base and 3 bases, in that order; junction bases with no gene match: 2. The CDR3 nucleotides are TGTGCCACCAGCAGAGCGGGAGGGAGCTACGAGCAGTACTTC. This encodes CATSRAGGSYEQYF.

The chain recombines TRBV11-3 with TRBJ2-5; D tentatively fits TRBD1 or TRBD2 (5 bases each). Germline-derived CDR1 and CDR2 are SGHNT and YENEEA. With 5 bases removed from V and 3 bases from J, the gap between germline ends came to 19 bases. The CDR3 sequence is 16 residues long. The DNA of the CDR3 is TGTGCCAGCAGCCCGTCATCCCCGGGGCCGAAAGAGACCCAGTACTTC. Protein: CASSPSSPGPKETQYF.

The chain carries TRBV24-1 and TRBJ2-3; 14 bases agree with TRBD2. After removal of 3 bases from V and 2 bases from J, the junction contained 12 bases not matched to a gene. Germline CDR1 is KGHDR and CDR2 is SFDVKD. The length of the CDR3 is 20 residues. Here the CDR3 DNA reads TGTGCCACCAGTGATCCCCGACCGACTAGCGGGGGGGGGACCACAGATACGCAGTATTTT. This sequence encodes CATSDPRPTSGGGTTDTQYF.

This chain links TRBV20-1 with TRBJ2-3, with D unresolved. Germline CDR1 reads DFQATT; CDR2 reads SNEGSKA (reference sequence). V was clipped by 3 bases and J by 3 bases, with 10 bases between them. The CDR3 runs 13 residues. The CDR3 sequence is CSASDHTTDTQYF. Here the CDR3 DNA reads TGCAGTGCTAGTGACCACACGACAGATACGCAGTATTTT.

V gene TRBV30 combines with J gene TRBJ1-2; no clear D. The CDR3 contains 12 residues. Germline CDR1 is GTSNPN and CDR2 is SVGIG (reference sequence). Trimming removed 3 bases from V and 4 bases from J, with 9 bases in between. CDR3 bases: TGTGCCTGGAGCCCGGCAGGCTATGGCTACACCTTC. This translates into CAWSPAGYGYTF.

The gene calls are TRBV6-6 and TRBJ2-4; the D gene is possibly TRBD1 (6 bases). Germline CDR1 MNHNY, CDR2 SVGAGI (reference sequence). The CDR3 has 18 amino acids. V lost 5 bases and J 1 base, leaving 21 bases between the germline ends. The CDR3 sequence is CASSLVFGGPSAKNIQYF. CDR3 coding DNA: TGTGCCAGCAGTCTGGTTTTTGGGGGCCCTTCCGCCAAAAACATTCAGTACTTC.

The chain uses TRBV5-1 and TRBJ2-3, with a tentative D call TRBD2 (5 bases). V was shortened by 0 bases and J by 0 bases, with 14 bases between the two germline ends. This CDR3 is 17 amino acids long. The germline V gene encodes CDR1 SGHRS and CDR2 YFSETQ. The CDR3: CASSLEAGLASTDTQYF. The CDR3 bases are TGCGCCAGCAGCTTGGAGGCCGGACTGGCTAGCACAGATACGCAGTATTTT.

V gene TRBV28 combines with J gene TRBJ1-1; 9 nucleotides agree with TRBD1. The CDR3 is made up of 16 amino acids. With V trimmed by 4 bases and J by 6 bases, 12 bases remained unmatched. Per germline, CDR1 MDHEN and CDR2 SYDVKM. CDR3 DNA sequence: TGTGCCAGCAGTTCCCGACAGGGGGTACTTAAGGCTGAAGCTTTCTTT. It codes for CASSSRQGVLKAEAFF. The full variable domain, with the rest looked up from reference TRBV28 and TRBJ1-1, is DVKVTQSSRYLVKRTGEKVFLECVQDMDHENMFWYRQDPGLGLRLIYFSYDVKMKEKGDIPEGYSVSREKKERFSLILESASTNQTSMYLCASSSRQGVLKAEAFFGQGTRLTVV.

The count of this clone is one. J is TRBJ2-3 and V is TRBV27; no clear D gene. The CDR3 sequence is 18 residues long. Germline lookup yields CDR1 MNHEY and CDR2 SMNVEV (reference sequence). The ends were cut back, 5 bases at V and 1 base at J, with 22 bases in the middle. The CDR3 nucleotides read TGTGCCAGCAGTGGCAGTACTGTGAGGTCCCCCCGCACAGATACGCAGTATTTT. As protein: CASSGSTVRSPRTDTQYF.

The chain combines TRBV19 with TRBJ2-3; TRBD1 might be the D (5 bases). Deletions cut 5 bases from V and 5 bases from J, with 11 bases between. The V gene's germline CDR1 is LNHDA and CDR2 SQIVND (reference sequence). The CDR3 has 13 residues. CDR3 sequence: CASSARQRDTQYF. The CDR3 DNA follows: TGTGCCAGTAGTGCTAGACAGCGAGATACGCAGTATTTT.

The V and J genes are TRBV18 and TRBJ1-1; the D gene is possibly TRBD1 (5 bases). The V end was cut by 2 bases, the J end by 3 bases, with 10 bases between. The CDR3 loop spans 14 amino acids. CDR1 is KGHSH, CDR2 LQKENI, per germline. The CDR3, as DNA: TGTGCCAGCTCACCATTTGGAGGGGACACTGAAGCTTTCTTT. Translating gives CASSPFGGDTEAFF.

V gene TRBV19 combines with J gene TRBJ2-1; D call uncertain. Germline loops: CDR1 LNHDA, CDR2 SQIVND (reference sequence). The V and J ends lost 3 bases and 1 base respectively, with 7 bases between them. The CDR3 has 14 amino acids. The CDR3 sequence: CASSMIISYNEQFF. The CDR3 DNA follows: TGTGCCAGTAGTATGATAATATCCTACAATGAGCAGTTCTTC.